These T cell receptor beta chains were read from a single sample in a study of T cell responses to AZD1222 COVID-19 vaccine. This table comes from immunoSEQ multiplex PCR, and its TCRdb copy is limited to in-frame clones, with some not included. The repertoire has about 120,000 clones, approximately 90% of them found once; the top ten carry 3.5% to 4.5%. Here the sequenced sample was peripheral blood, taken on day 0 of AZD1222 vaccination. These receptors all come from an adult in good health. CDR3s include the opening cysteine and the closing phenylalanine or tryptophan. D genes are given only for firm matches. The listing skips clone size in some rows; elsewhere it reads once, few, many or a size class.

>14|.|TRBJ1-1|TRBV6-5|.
CASSTPGPNTEAFF
TGTGCCAGCAGTACGCCGGGCCCAAACACTGAAGCTTTCTTT
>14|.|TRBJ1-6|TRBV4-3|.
CASSQGRGYSPLHF
TGCGCCAGCAGCCAAGGACGCGGGTATTCACCCCTCCACTTT
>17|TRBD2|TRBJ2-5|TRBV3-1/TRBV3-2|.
CASSQDPGLAGGGTQYF
TGTGCCAGCAGCCAAGACCCGGGACTAGCGGGGGGTGGGACCCAGTACTTC
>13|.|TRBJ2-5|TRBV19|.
CASKRGGLETQYF
TGTGCCAGTAAAAGGGGGGGGCTAGAGACCCAGTACTTC
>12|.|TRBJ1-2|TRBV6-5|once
CASRPWGRGYTF
TGTGCCAGCAGACCCTGGGGGCGAGGCTACACCTTC
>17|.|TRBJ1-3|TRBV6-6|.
CASSPYRKSKSGNTIYF
TGTGCCAGCAGTCCCTACAGAAAGTCGAAGTCTGGAAACACCATATATTTT
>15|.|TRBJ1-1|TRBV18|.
CASSPHPEKGIEAFF
TGTGCCAGCTCACCCCACCCAGAGAAGGGGATTGAAGCTTTCTTT
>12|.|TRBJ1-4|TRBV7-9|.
CASSSRDEKLFF
TGTGCCAGCAGCTCTCGGGATGAAAAACTGTTTTTT
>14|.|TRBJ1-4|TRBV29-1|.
CSVIQAGTNEKLFF
TGCAGCGTTATCCAAGCCGGAACTAATGAAAAACTGTTTTTT
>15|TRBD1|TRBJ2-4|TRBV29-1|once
CSPDRDRGRLDIQYF
TGCAGCCCAGACCGGGACAGGGGACGTTTGGACATTCAGTACTTC
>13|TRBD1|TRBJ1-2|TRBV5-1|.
CASSDRVSYGYTF
TGCGCCAGCAGCGACAGGGTTTCCTATGGCTACACCTTC
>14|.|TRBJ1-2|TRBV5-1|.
CASSARQANYGYTF
TGCGCCAGCAGCGCCCGACAGGCTAACTATGGCTACACCTTC
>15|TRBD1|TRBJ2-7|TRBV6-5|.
CASSPGTGVGREQYF
TGTGCCAGCAGCCCCGGGACAGGGGTAGGTCGCGAGCAGTACTTC
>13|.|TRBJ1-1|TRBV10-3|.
CATAGGQNTEAFF
TGTGCCACCGCGGGGGGGCAGAACACTGAAGCTTTCTTT
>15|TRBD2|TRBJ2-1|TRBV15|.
CATSARTSEFNEQFF
TGTGCCACCAGTGCAAGGACTAGCGAATTCAATGAGCAGTTCTTC
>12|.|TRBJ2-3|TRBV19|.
CASSISTDTQYF
TGTGCCAGTAGTATAAGCACAGATACGCAGTATTTT
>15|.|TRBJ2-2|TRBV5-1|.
CASSTTSVGTGELFF
TGCGCCAGCAGCACCACCTCCGTTGGAACCGGGGAGCTGTTTTTT
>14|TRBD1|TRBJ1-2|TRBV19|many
CASSIAAGGYGYTF
TGTGCCAGTAGTATAGCGGCAGGGGGCTATGGCTACACCTTC
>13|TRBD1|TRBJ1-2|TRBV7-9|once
CASSGQGDYGYTF
TGTGCCAGCAGCGGACAGGGTGACTATGGCTACACCTTC
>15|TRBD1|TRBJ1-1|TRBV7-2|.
CASSFTDRVWTEAFF
TGTGCCAGCAGCTTCACTGACAGGGTTTGGACTGAAGCTTTCTTT
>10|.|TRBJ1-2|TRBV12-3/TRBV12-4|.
CASGVEGYTF
TGTGCCAGCGGGGTAGAGGGCTACACCTTC
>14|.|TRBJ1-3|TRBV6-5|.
CASKYRTAGNTIYF
TGTGCCAGCAAATACCGGACGGCTGGAAACACCATATATTTT
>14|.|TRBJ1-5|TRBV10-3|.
CAISPQTGTGPQHF
TGTGCCATCAGCCCCCAGACGGGAACCGGGCCCCAGCATTTT
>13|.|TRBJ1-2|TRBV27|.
CASSPAFNYGYTF
TGTGCCAGCAGTCCGGCATTTAACTATGGCTACACCTTC
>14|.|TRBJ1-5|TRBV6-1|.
CASSEGPSTGPQHF
TGTGCCAGCAGTGAAGGTCCCAGCACGGGGCCCCAGCATTTT
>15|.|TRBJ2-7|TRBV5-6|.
CASSEPGWSSYEQYF
TGTGCCAGCAGCGAACCGGGTTGGAGCTCCTACGAGCAGTACTTC
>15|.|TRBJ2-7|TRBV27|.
CASSFTWSQVFEQYF
TGTGCCAGCAGTTTTACTTGGTCGCAGGTGTTCGAGCAGTACTTC
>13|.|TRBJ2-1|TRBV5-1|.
CASSSGDTDEQFF
TGCGCCAGCAGCTCAGGGGACACTGATGAGCAGTTCTTC
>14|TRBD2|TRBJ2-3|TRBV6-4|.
CASSQAGGTDTQYF
TGTGCCAGCAGTCAGGCGGGGGGCACAGATACGCAGTATTTT